This TCR beta chain came from a study of shared clonotypes between healthy human individuals. Across the study: With ages of 18 to 49, the donors were a couple of women and a few men.

The data were produced by immunoSEQ multiplex PCR, yet TCRdb's version contains in-frame clones alone and is incomplete. The repertoire has some 240,000 clones, 50% to 80% of them found once; the top ten carry around 10%. Study-wide results and caveats: Naive subsets generally exceeded memory subsets in estimated richness. Despite large depth, sorted-subset datasets appeared incompletely sequenced.

Each of the donors was a healthy adult who was HIV-negative and had not had a recent acute infection or vaccination. Trimming removed 6 bases from V and 1 base from J, with 9 bases in between. Germline V gene sequence: CDR1 MDHEN, CDR2 SYDVKM. The CDR3 has 13 amino acids. Points on this clone: Its antigen remains unknown.

The sequencing input was memory CD4+ T cells sorted from blood. Subset described: CD45RA-negative fraction. The receptor was isolated from a man aged 25-45 years in good health. The chain has TRBV28 and TRBJ1-1; D is uncertain. CDR3 nucleotide sequence: TGTGCCAGCAGCCCTGGTGCGAACACTGAAGCTTTCTTT. It yields the protein CASSPGANTEAFF.